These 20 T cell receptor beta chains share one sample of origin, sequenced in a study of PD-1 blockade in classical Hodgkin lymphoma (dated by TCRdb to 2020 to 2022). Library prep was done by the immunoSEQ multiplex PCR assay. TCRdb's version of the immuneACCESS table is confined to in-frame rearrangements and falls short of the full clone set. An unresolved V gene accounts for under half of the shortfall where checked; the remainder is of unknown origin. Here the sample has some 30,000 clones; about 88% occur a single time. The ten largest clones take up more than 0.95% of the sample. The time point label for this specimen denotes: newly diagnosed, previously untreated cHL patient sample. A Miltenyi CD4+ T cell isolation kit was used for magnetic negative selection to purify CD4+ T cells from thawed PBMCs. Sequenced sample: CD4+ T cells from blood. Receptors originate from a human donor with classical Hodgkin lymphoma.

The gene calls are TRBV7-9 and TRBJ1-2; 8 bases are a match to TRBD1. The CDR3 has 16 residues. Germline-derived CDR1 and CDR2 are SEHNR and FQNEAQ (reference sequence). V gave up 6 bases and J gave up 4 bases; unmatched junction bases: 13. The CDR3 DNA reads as TGTGCCAGCAGTCGTGGCCCAGGGGGCGGTGGCTATGGCTACACCTTC. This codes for CASSRGPGGGGYGYTF.

This CDR3 reads CASSQGVDQPQHF. The DNA of the CDR3 is TGCGCCAGCAGCCAGGGGGTCGATCAGCCCCAGCATTTT. The chain uses TRBV4-1 and TRBJ1-5, with a tentative D call TRBD1 (5 bases). The CDR3 is 13 residues long. V was trimmed by 3 bases and J by 5 bases, leaving 8 bases between them. Germline values: CDR1 MGHRA, CDR2 YSYEKL.

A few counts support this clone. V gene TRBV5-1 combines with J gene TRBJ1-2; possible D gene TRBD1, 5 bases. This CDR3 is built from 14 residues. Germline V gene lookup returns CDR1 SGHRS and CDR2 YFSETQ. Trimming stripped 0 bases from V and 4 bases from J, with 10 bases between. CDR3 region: CASSLGLGGYGYTF. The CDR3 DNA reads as TGCGCCAGCAGCTTGGGCCTGGGGGGCTATGGCTACACCTTC.

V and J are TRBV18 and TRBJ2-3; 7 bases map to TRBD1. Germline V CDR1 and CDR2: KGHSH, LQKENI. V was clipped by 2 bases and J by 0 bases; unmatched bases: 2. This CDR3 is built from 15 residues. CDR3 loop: CASSPNRGSTDTQYF. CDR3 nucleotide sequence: TGTGCCAGCTCACCAAACAGGGGTAGCACAGATACGCAGTATTTT.

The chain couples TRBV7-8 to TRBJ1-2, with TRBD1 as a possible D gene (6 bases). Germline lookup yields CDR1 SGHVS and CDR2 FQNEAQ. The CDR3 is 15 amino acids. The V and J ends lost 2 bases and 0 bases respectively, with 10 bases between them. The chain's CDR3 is CASSLMRGSNYGYTF. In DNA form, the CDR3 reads TGTGCCAGCAGCTTAATGAGGGGGTCTAACTATGGCTACACCTTC.

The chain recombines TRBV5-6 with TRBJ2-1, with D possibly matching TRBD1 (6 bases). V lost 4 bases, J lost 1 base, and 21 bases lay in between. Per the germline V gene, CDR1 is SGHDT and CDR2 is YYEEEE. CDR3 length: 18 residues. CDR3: CASSLGVKQGTSYNEQFF. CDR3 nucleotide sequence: TGTGCCAGCAGCCTGGGCGTTAAACAGGGTACGTCCTACAATGAGCAGTTCTTC.

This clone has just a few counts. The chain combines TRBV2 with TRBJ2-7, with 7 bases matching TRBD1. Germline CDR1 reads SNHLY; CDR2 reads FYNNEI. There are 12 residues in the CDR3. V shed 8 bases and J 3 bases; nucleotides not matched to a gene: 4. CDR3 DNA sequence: TGTGCCAGCTCGACAGGGATCTACGAGCAGTACTTC. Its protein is CASSTGIYEQYF.

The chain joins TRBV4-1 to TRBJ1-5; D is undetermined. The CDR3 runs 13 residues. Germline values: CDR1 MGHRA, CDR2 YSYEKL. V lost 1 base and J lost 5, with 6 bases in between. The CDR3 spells CASSQAPYQPQHF. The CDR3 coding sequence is TGCGCCAGCAGCCAAGCCCCGTATCAGCCCCAGCATTTT.

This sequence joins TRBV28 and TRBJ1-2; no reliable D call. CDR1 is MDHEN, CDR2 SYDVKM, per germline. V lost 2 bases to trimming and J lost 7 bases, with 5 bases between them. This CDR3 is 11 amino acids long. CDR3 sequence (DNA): TGTGCCAGCAGTTTAGCGGCTGGCTACACCTTC. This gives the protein CASSLAAGYTF.

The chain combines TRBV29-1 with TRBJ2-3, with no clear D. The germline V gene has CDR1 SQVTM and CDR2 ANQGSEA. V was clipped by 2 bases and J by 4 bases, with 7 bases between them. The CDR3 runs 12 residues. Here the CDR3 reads CSVEPLPDTQYF. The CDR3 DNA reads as TGCAGCGTTGAACCGTTACCAGATACGCAGTATTTT.

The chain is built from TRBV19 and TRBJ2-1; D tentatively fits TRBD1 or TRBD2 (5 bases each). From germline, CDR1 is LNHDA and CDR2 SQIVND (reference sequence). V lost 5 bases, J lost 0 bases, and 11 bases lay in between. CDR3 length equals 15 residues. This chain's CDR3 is CASSPRGSSYNEQFF. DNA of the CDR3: TGTGCCAGTAGTCCTCGGGGCAGCTCCTACAATGAGCAGTTCTTC.

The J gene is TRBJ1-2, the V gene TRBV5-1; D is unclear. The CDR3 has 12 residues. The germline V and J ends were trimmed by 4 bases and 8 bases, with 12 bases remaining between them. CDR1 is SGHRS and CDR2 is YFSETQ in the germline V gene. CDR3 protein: CASSPNHSGYTF. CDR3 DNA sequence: TGCGCCAGCAGCCCGAACCATAGCGGCTACACCTTC.

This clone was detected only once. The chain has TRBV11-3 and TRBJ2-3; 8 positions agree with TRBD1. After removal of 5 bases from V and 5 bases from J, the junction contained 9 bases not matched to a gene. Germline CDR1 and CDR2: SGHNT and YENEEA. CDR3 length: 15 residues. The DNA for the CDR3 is TGTGCCAGCAGCGCGCTACAGGGGGTCGTAGATACGCAGTATTTT. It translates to CASSALQGVVDTQYF.

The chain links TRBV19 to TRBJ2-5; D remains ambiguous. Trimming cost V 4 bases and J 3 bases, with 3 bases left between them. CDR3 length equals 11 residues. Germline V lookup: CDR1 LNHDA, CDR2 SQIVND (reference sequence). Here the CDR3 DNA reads TGTGCCAGTAGTAGGGAAGAGACCCAGTACTTC. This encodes CASSREETQYF. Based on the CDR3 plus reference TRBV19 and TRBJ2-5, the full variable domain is DGGITQSPKYLFRKEGQNVTLSCEQNLNHDAMYWYRQDPGQGLRLIYYSQIVNDFQKGDIAEGYSVSREKKESFPLTVTSAQKNPTAFYLCASSREETQYFGPGTRLLVL.

The CDR3 nucleotides are TGTGCCAGTAGCCTAGCAAGGGACACCCATCAGCCCCAGCATTTT. Protein: CASSLARDTHQPQHF. The chain has TRBV19 and TRBJ1-5; D is possibly TRBD1 (6 bases). CDR3 length: 15 amino acids. With 6 bases removed from V and 5 bases from J, the gap between germline ends came to 17 bases. CDR1 LNHDA and CDR2 SQIVND come from the germline V gene (reference sequence).

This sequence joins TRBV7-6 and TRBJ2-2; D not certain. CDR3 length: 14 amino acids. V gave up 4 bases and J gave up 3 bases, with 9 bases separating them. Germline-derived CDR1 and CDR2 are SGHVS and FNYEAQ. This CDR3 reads CASSSHGDTGELFF. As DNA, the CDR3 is TGTGCCAGCAGCTCGCATGGGGACACCGGGGAGCTGTTTTTT.

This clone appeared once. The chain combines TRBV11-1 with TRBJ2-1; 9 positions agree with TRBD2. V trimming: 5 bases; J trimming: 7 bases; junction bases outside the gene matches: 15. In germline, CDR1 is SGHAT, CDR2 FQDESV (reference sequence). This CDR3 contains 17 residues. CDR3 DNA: TGTGCCAGCAGCCCGAGAGAGGCGGGAGGGCCTAGGAATGAGCAGTTCTTC. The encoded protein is CASSPREAGGPRNEQFF.

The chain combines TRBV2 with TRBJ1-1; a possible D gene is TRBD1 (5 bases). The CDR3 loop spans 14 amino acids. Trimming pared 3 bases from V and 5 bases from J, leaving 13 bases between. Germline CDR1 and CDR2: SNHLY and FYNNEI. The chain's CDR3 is CASSDSLEGTEAFF. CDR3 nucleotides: TGTGCCAGCAGTGATTCGCTAGAGGGGACTGAAGCTTTCTTT.

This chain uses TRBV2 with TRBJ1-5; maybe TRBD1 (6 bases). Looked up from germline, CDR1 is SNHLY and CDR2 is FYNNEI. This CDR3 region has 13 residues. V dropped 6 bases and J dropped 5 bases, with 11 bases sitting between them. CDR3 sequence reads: CASSVRGHQPQHF. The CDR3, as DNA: TGTGCCAGCAGCGTTCGGGGGCATCAGCCCCAGCATTTT.

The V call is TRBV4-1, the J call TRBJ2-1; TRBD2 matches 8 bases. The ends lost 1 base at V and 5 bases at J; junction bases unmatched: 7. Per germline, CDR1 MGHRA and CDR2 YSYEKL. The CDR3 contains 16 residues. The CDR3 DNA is TGCGCCAGCAGCCAAGTGGGCGGGGGGTTTGACAATGAGCAGTTCTTC. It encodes CASSQVGGGFDNEQFF.